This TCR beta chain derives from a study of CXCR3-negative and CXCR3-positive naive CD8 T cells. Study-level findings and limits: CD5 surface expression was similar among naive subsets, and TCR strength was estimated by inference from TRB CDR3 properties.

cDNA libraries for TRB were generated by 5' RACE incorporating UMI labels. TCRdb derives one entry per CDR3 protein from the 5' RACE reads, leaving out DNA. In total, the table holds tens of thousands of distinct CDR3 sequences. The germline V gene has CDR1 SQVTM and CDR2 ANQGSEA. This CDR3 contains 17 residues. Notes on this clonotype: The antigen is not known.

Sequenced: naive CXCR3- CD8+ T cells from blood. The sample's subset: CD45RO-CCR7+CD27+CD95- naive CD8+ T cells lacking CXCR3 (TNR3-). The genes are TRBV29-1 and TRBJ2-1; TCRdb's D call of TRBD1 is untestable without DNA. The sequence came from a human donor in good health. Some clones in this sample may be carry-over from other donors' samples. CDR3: CSVEEGASSGSYNEQFF.